The 18 T cell receptor beta chains below were found in one sample sequenced in a study of T-cell memory formation after mild COVID-19. TCRdb called the 5' RACE reads again in MiXCR, with one record for every CDR3 protein. The sample has some 320,000 distinct CDR3 sequences; approximately 15% are singletons. Input material: PBMCs or a T cell subset sorted from them (not recorded which). These receptor sequences come from a man between 18 and 29 years old who had mild COVID-19 (a few samples of this study predate the infection). Cell type and time point are not known.

Only a few counts were recorded for this clonotype. This rearrangement joins TRBV6-5 to TRBJ2-2, with 7 bases that match TRBD2. CDR1 MNHEY and CDR2 SVGAGI come from the germline V gene. CDR3 length: 13 amino acids. V lost 8 bases to trimming and J lost 5 bases; unmatched junction nucleotides: 5. CDR3: CASQTGGTGELFF. CDR3 coding DNA: TGTGCCAGCCAAACGGGGGGAACCGGGGAGCTGTTTTTT.

The table lists this clonotype with many counts. The rearrangement uses TRBV18 and TRBJ1-1, with a weak D call TRBD1 (6 bases). Germline V lookup: CDR1 KGHSH, CDR2 LQKENI. The CDR3 runs 15 residues. V lost 5 bases and J 0 bases, leaving 13 bases between the germline ends. CDR3 DNA sequence: TGTGCCAGCTCAGCCGTGGACAGCGTGAACACTGAAGCTTTCTTT. Translating gives CASSAVDSVNTEAFF.

This CDR3 is CASRARWSLDNEQFF. The DNA of the CDR3 is TGTGCCAGCAGGGCCCGGTGGTCTCTCGACAATGAGCAGTTCTTC. The chain joins TRBV2 to TRBJ2-1; D gene ambiguous. The CDR3 spans 15 residues. The ends were cut back, 6 bases at V and 5 bases at J, with 17 bases in the middle. CDR1 is SNHLY and CDR2 is FYNNEI in the germline V gene.

The sample holds a few counts of this clonotype. The rearrangement joins TRBV25-1 to TRBJ2-5; 12 nucleotides match TRBD2. V was clipped by 7 bases and J by 6 bases; unmatched bases: 3. Germline V gives CDR1 MGHDK, CDR2 SYGVNS. The CDR3 consists of 13 residues. The DNA for the CDR3 is TGTGCCAGCACTGGACTAGCGGGGCAGACCCAGTACTTC. This codes for CASTGLAGQTQYF.

This rearrangement joins TRBV3-1 to TRBJ2-7; 11 nucleotides agree with TRBD2. The germline V gene has CDR1 LGHDT and CDR2 YNNKEL (reference sequence). The CDR3 sequence is 14 residues long. V lost 1 base to trimming and J lost 6 bases; unmatched junction nucleotides: 2. DNA for the CDR3: TGTGCCAGCAGCCAAGGACTAGCGGGGCGCGAGCAGTACGTC. Its translation: CASSQGLAGREQYV.

The CDR3 nucleotides are TGTGCCAGCAGCCCTATCACGGGGCTAGATACGCAGTATTTT. Amino acid sequence: CASSPITGLDTQYF. The rearrangement links TRBV7-6 to TRBJ2-3; D may be TRBD1 or TRBD2 (5 bases each). The germline CDR1 and CDR2 sequences are SGHVS and FNYEAQ. The CDR3 spans 14 residues. V lost 5 bases and J 5 bases, leaving 14 bases between the germline ends.

This clonotype was seen more than once but under ten times. J is TRBJ2-3 and V is TRBV7-2, with 11 bases aligning to TRBD2. The trim removed 3 bases at V and 5 bases at J, leaving 10 bases unmatched. The CDR3 sequence is 17 residues long. CDR1 and CDR2 (germline): SGHTA, FQGNSA. The CDR3 DNA reads as TGTGCCAGCAGCTTGATGGTCACTAGCGGGGGATTAGATACGCAGTATTTT. Its protein product is CASSLMVTSGGLDTQYF.

The rearrangement joins TRBV7-2 to TRBJ1-3, with D maybe TRBD1 (5 bases). CDR1 and CDR2 from the germline V gene are SGHTA and FQGNSA. This CDR3 comprises 15 residues. V lost 6 bases and J lost 4, with 16 bases in between. The CDR3 sequence: CASRRKGNGGNTIYF. CDR3 DNA sequence: TGTGCCAGCAGAAGAAAGGGGAATGGCGGAAACACCATATATTTT.

In DNA form, the CDR3 reads TGCAGTGCTAGAGGCGGAACAGGGCCTTCCTACGAGCAGTACGTC. Protein sequence: CSARGGTGPSYEQYV. The genes are TRBV20-1 and TRBJ2-7; TRBD1 might be the D (6 bases). Deletions cut 1 base from V and 1 base from J, with 14 bases between. The CDR3 consists of 15 residues. Germline loops: CDR1 DFQATT, CDR2 SNEGSKA (reference sequence).

There are a few counts of this clonotype. The chain links TRBV12-3 or TRBV12-4 to TRBJ1-5; D perhaps matches TRBD1 (5 bases). The CDR3 is 13 residues long. Trimming stripped 7 bases from V and 4 bases from J, with 11 bases between. As DNA, the CDR3 is TGTGCCAGCACTCAACAGGAGAATCAGCCCCAGCATTTT. Amino acids: CASTQQENQPQHF.

This clonotype has more than one count but fewer than ten. The chain employs TRBV11-2 and TRBJ2-2; either TRBD1 or TRBD2 may supply D (5 bases each). V lost 5 bases, J lost 5 bases, and 12 bases lay in between. Per germline, CDR1 SGHAT and CDR2 FQNNGV. This CDR3 region has 14 residues. The CDR3 nucleotides read TGTGCCAGCAGCCCGGGACCAGAGACCGGGGAGCTGTTTTTT. Translated: CASSPGPETGELFF.

The CDR3 protein is CASSPWDGPYEQYF. Here the CDR3 DNA reads TGTGCCAGCAGCCCATGGGACGGACCCTACGAGCAGTACTTC. The J gene is TRBJ2-7, the V gene TRBV7-2; D may match TRBD1 or TRBD2 (5 bases each). Trimming cost V 5 bases and J 2 bases, with 13 bases left between them. In germline, CDR1 is SGHTA, CDR2 FQGNSA. The CDR3 extends over 14 amino acids.

This clonotype was counted a few times. The gene calls are TRBV7-8 and TRBJ2-7; tentative D call: TRBD2 (5 bases). The CDR3 covers 15 residues. The V and J ends lost 5 bases and 2 bases respectively, with 16 bases between them. Germline CDR1 and CDR2: SGHVS and FQNEAQ. Written as DNA, the CDR3 is TGTGCCAGCAGCCCACCCGAGGTCGGGACCTACGAGCAGTACGTC. Protein product: CASSPPEVGTYEQYV.

The chain links TRBV30 to TRBJ2-1; 8 bases fit TRBD1. This CDR3 is 16 amino acids long. With 3 bases clipped from V and 5 bases from J, the junction kept 12 bases outside the gene matches. From germline, CDR1 is GTSNPN and CDR2 SVGIG (reference sequence). The CDR3 DNA sequence: TGTGCCTGGAGATGGGATCAGGGGGCGGCACACAATGAGCAGTTCTTC. Amino acid sequence: CAWRWDQGAAHNEQFF.

This clonotype was seen many times. As DNA, the CDR3 is TGTGCCAGCAGCTTAGCTACCAGAAGCTCCTACAATGAGCAGTTCTTC. This sequence encodes CASSLATRSSYNEQFF. The chain couples TRBV7-2 to TRBJ2-1; D uncertain. The length of the CDR3 is 16 residues. V lost 0 bases and J 0 bases, leaving 9 bases between the germline ends. Per germline, CDR1 SGHTA and CDR2 FQGNSA. Looking up the rest from reference TRBV7-2 and TRBJ2-1 gives the full variable domain: GAGVSQSPSNKVTEKGKDVELRCDPISGHTALYWYRQSLGQGLEFLIYFQGNSAPDKSGLPSDRFSAERTGGSVSTLTIQRTQQEDSAVYLCASSLATRSSYNEQFFGPGTRLTVL.

V usage is TRBV25-1 and J usage is TRBJ1-1; 9 bases fit TRBD1. The CDR3 runs 14 residues. V lost 8 bases and J lost 1; bases outside the gene matches: 5. The germline V gene encodes CDR1 MGHDK and CDR2 SYGVNS. CDR3 amino acids: CASGTGKRNTEAFF. The CDR3 DNA sequence: TGTGCCAGCGGGACAGGGAAGCGGAACACTGAAGCTTTCTTT.

In this sample, this clonotype turned up once. J is TRBJ1-5 and V is TRBV5-6; weak D call: TRBD1 (5 bases). CDR1 and CDR2 (germline): SGHDT, YYEEEE. CDR3 length: 16 amino acids. V was cut by 3 bases and J by 2 bases, with 15 bases left in between. Here the CDR3 reads CASSSTVGDGNQPQHF. The CDR3 DNA reads as TGTGCCAGCAGCTCTACGGTTGGGGACGGCAATCAGCCCCAGCATTTT.

This clonotype was seen repeatedly, ten times or more. The chain recombines TRBV7-8 with TRBJ2-2; TRBD2 matches at 7 bases. The CDR3 length is 15 residues. V was pared by 3 bases and J by 4 bases, with 5 bases of the junction left unmatched. The V gene's germline CDR1 is SGHVS and CDR2 FQNEAQ. In DNA form, the CDR3 reads TGTGCCAGCAGCTTGGGAGGGCCCGGCACCGGGGAGCTGTTTTTT. It is translated as CASSLGGPGTGELFF.